The TCR beta chain described here comes from a study of blood T cells in healthy people across ages. CDR1 is SQVTM and CDR2 is ANQGSEA in the germline V gene. This CDR3 is 12 amino acids long. V was clipped by 7 bases and J by 0 bases; unmatched bases: 2. There were healthy Caucasian individuals from Russia, aged roughly 6 to 95, serving as donors. Peripheral blood, roughly 9.1 milliliters per donor, was collected. The authors ran a second PCR of about 6 to 11 cycles using a sample-barcoded 5' primer and a J-beta primer mix. The authors tagged each cDNA molecule using a template-switch adaptor with 12 random nucleotides. TCRdb ran MiXCR on the 5' RACE reads and lists one entry per CDR3 protein. The table records roughly 1,800,000 distinct CDR3 sequences, 49% of them present only once. This clonotype was seen only a few times.

The rearrangement joins TRBV29-1 to TRBJ2-5; TRBD2 aligns across 7 bases. The source is a woman aged 35 to 49 in good health. Sequencing used blood. DNA for the CDR3: TGCAGCGGGCGGGAGTACCAAGAGACCCAGTACTTC. Protein sequence: CSGREYQETQYF.